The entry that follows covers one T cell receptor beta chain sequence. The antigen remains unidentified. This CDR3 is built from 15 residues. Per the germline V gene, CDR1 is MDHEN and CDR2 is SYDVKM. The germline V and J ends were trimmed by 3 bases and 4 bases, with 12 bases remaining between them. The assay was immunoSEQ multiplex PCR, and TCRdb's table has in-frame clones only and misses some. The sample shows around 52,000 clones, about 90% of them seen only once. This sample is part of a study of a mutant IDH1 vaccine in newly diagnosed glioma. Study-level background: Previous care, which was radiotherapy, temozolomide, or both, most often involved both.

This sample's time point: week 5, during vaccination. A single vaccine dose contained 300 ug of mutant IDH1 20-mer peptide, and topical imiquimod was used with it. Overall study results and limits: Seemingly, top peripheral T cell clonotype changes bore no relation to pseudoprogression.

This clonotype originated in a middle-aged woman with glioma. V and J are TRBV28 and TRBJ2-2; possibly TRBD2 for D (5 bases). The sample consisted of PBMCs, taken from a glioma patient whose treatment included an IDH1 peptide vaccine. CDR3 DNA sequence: TGTGCCAGCAGTTTTGAGGGAGCGAGCACCGGGGAGCTGTTTTTT. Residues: CASSFEGASTGELFF. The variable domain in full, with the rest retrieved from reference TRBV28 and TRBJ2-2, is DVKVTQSSRYLVKRTGEKVFLECVQDMDHENMFWYRQDPGLGLRLIYFSYDVKMKEKGDIPEGYSVSREKKERFSLILESASTNQTSMYLCASSFEGASTGELFFGEGSRLTVL.